Presented here are 26 T cell receptor beta chains from one specimen sequenced in a study of CXCR3-negative and CXCR3-positive naive CD8 T cells. TRB cDNA libraries were made by UMI-labeled 5' RACE. From its re-call of the 5' RACE reads, TCRdb lists each CDR3 protein once, without DNA. The table for this sample gives about 40,000 distinct CDR3 sequences. The sequencing sample was made of memory CD8+ T cells from blood. The receptors shown here come from a human donor in good health. Some clones in this sample may be carry-over from other donors' samples.

The chain is built from TRBV23-1 and TRBJ2-7; no DNA is available, so the TRBD1 call from TCRdb remains unchecked. TRBV23-1 is labeled an ORF, and its function is uncertain. This CDR3 has 17 residues. The chain's CDR3 is CASSQSSRDRGTYEQYF.

The chain joins TRBV15 to TRBJ2-7. In germline, CDR1 is LNHNV, CDR2 YYDKDF (reference sequence). The CDR3 runs to 13 residues. CDR3 sequence: CATSKGSSYEQYF.

This sequence joins TRBV2 and TRBJ1-1. Per the germline V gene, CDR1 is SNHLY and CDR2 is FYNNEI. CDR3 length equals 12 residues. The CDR3 is CASSERVPEAFF.

The chain recombines TRBV7-9 with TRBJ1-2; as DNA is missing, the TRBD1 call by TCRdb cannot be tested. Germline V gene sequence: CDR1 SEHNR, CDR2 FQNEAQ (reference sequence). The CDR3 spans 13 residues. The CDR3 spells CASGLESGDGYTF.

The V gene is TRBV28, the J gene TRBJ1-2; the D call of TRBD1 rests on TCRdb alone, since no DNA is present to check it. This CDR3 spans 15 amino acids. The germline V gene has CDR1 MDHEN and CDR2 SYDVKM. The CDR3 here is CASSLPGGVLYGYTF.

The genes are TRBV7-9 and TRBJ1-3; TCRdb proposes TRBD1, but this gene call is untestable without DNA. The V gene's germline CDR1 is SEHNR and CDR2 FQNEAQ (reference sequence). The CDR3 has 17 residues. CDR3 protein: CASSSGGGRGSGNTIYF.

The chain is built from TRBV29-1 and TRBJ2-7; the TCRdb call, TRBD1, lacks DNA for checking. There are 14 residues in the CDR3. Germline lookup yields CDR1 SQVTM and CDR2 ANQGSEA. The CDR3 sequence: CSVTPRDRYYEQYF.

V usage is TRBV28 and J usage is TRBJ1-2; with no DNA, the TCRdb D assignment of TRBD1 cannot be verified. This CDR3 is 14 amino acids long. Germline values: CDR1 MDHEN, CDR2 SYDVKM. This chain's CDR3 is CASTPQDSDYGYTF.

V gene TRBV29-1 combines with J gene TRBJ2-2; TCRdb's D call, TRBD1, is unchecked because there is no DNA. This CDR3 has 14 residues. Germline CDR1 is SQVTM and CDR2 is ANQGSEA. This CDR3 is CSVVRQGRSGELFF.

The J gene is TRBJ2-1, the V gene TRBV6-2 or TRBV6-3; TCRdb indicates TRBD1, and absent DNA this call remains unverified. The V gene's germline CDR1 is MNHEY and CDR2 SVGEGT. This CDR3 is 16 amino acids long. This chain's CDR3 is CASSYPTLLYNDEQFF.

J is TRBJ2-3 and V is TRBV7-6. Per germline, CDR1 SGHVS and CDR2 FNYEAQ. The CDR3 runs to 12 residues. The CDR3: CASQMTSDTQYF.

The chain uses TRBV12-3 or TRBV12-4 and TRBJ1-4; TCRdb proposes TRBD1, but this gene call is untestable without DNA. This CDR3 spans 13 amino acids. CDR3 amino acids: CASSSAQSPCPFF.

The CDR3 is CASSLKGSTDTQYF. V is TRBV7-3 and J is TRBJ2-3. Per germline, CDR1 SGHTA and CDR2 FQGTGA. The CDR3 spans 14 residues.

The chain links TRBV18 to TRBJ2-7. Germline CDR1 reads KGHSH; CDR2 reads LQKENI. This CDR3 is built from 12 residues. The CDR3 is CASSLANYEQYF.

The rearrangement links TRBV7-6 to TRBJ2-1; the TCRdb call, TRBD2, lacks DNA for checking. The CDR3 totals 18 residues. Per germline, CDR1 SGHVS and CDR2 FNYEAQ. The CDR3 here is CASSLDLAGGGSYNEQFF.

CDR3 sequence: CSVDGEDGELFF. This chain joins TRBV29-1 and TRBJ2-2; the D call from TCRdb, TRBD2, cannot be confirmed without DNA. CDR1 is SQVTM and CDR2 is ANQGSEA in the germline V gene. The CDR3 loop spans 12 amino acids.

The chain joins TRBV20-1 to TRBJ2-1; TCRdb reports TRBD1, a call that lacks DNA to check it against. The V gene's germline CDR1 is DFQATT and CDR2 SNEGSKA (reference sequence). The CDR3 is 15 amino acids. CDR3 loop: CSARVASGGSDEQFF.

The chain carries TRBV28 and TRBJ2-7; no DNA is available, so the TRBD2 call from TCRdb remains unchecked. Germline CDR1 reads MDHEN; CDR2 reads SYDVKM. The CDR3 length is 14 residues. This chain's CDR3 is CASSLLAGSYEQYF.

V and J are TRBV29-1 and TRBJ2-2; TCRdb designates TRBD1, a call that cannot be tested without DNA. There are 17 residues in the CDR3. Per germline, CDR1 SQVTM and CDR2 ANQGSEA. CDR3 in amino acids: CSTPGTGDLGNTGELFF.

V usage is TRBV12-3 or TRBV12-4 and J usage is TRBJ1-1. This CDR3 has 12 amino acids. CDR3 sequence reads: CASSFRWTEAFF.

This chain links TRBV29-1 with TRBJ2-7; lacking DNA, the TRBD1 call made by TCRdb goes unchecked. The CDR3 loop spans 14 amino acids. The germline V gene encodes CDR1 SQVTM and CDR2 ANQGSEA. The CDR3: CSVAATGASYEQYF.

This chain connects TRBV28 to TRBJ2-1; TCRdb's D call, TRBD2, is unchecked because there is no DNA. The germline V gene has CDR1 MDHEN and CDR2 SYDVKM. The CDR3 runs to 15 residues. CDR3 loop: CACRRGRAPYNEQFF.

The V gene is TRBV7-6, the J gene TRBJ2-1. This CDR3 has 11 amino acids. Germline V lookup: CDR1 SGHVS, CDR2 FNYEAQ. The CDR3: CASSPANEQFF.

The gene calls are TRBV6-2 or TRBV6-3 and TRBJ1-1; the TCRdb D gene call, TRBD1, has no DNA to confirm it. Germline V gene lookup returns CDR1 MNHEY and CDR2 SVGEGT. The CDR3 consists of 16 residues. This chain's CDR3 is CASSYGQGAFRAEAFF.

The chain recombines TRBV12-3 or TRBV12-4 with TRBJ1-5. The CDR3 length is 12 residues. This CDR3 reads CASRGINQPQHF.

The chain recombines TRBV10-3 with TRBJ2-7; TCRdb's D call of TRBD1 is untestable without DNA. This CDR3 has 19 residues. Germline CDR1 is ENHRY and CDR2 is SYGVKD. CDR3 in amino acids: CAISDHAVRDRGSNYEQYF.